This TCR beta chain was sequenced during a study of neurological immune-mediated disorders. Regarding the study as a whole: HTLV-1-associated myelopathy showed the most TCR clonal expansion; multiple sclerosis the least, below healthy controls.

Ten or more counts support this clonotype. The target antigen is unknown. The unsorted libraries were generated from a total of 2 million PBMCs, which had been stored in RNAlater at -80 C. 5'RACE generated cDNA with 10-nucleotide random UMIs. TCRdb reprocessed the 5' RACE reads with MiXCR, giving one entry per CDR3 protein. The sample has around 60,000 distinct CDR3 sequences; about 3.7% are singletons. The receptor was isolated from a woman aged 55 to 70 with multiple sclerosis. Sequenced: PBMCs.

The DNA of the CDR3 is TGTGCCATCACCCCGGGGGTTGGAGGAAACACCATATATTTT. Protein sequence: CAITPGVGGNTIYF. The chain uses TRBV10-3 and TRBJ1-3, with TRBD1 as a possible D gene (5 bases). The germline V gene encodes CDR1 ENHRY and CDR2 SYGVKD. Trimming removed 7 bases at V and 4 bases at J, with 14 bases between. The CDR3 extends over 14 amino acids.